This entry describes one T cell receptor beta chain. Its antigen is still unknown. This sequence is one base from a far larger clone and is likely a read error. This entry comes from a study of regulatory T cells in long-lasting Graves disease. Study-wide background: Newly diagnosed Graves' patients had under 3 months of antithyroid drugs. General observations from the study: Favoring TRBV28, TRBJ1-2 and TRBJ2-5 was a feature seen in persistent disease.

The time point is: newly diagnosed GD, antithyroid drugs for less than 3 months. PBMCs provided the RNA from which the TCR library was made. With EDTA tubes as the receptacles, approximately 10 milliliters of peripheral blood were drawn. The germline V gene encodes CDR1 SGHNT and CDR2 YENEEA. Trimming cost V 8 bases and J 2 bases, with 12 bases left between them. This CDR3 contains 13 residues. Arm-PCR of CDR3 regions and iRepertoire HTBI primers were used to build TCR beta libraries. MiXCR was run by TCRdb on the multiplex PCR reads, yielding one entry per CDR3 protein. The sample comprises 360,000 or so distinct CDR3 sequences, approximately 15% of which are singletons, and roughly 29% rests with the top ten. A further study also used this sample, focusing on T cells in Graves' hyperthyroidism and ophthalmopathy. This second report adds: The TCR CDR3 first-round RT-PCR relied on the HTBI primer set.

The chain joins TRBV11-3 to TRBJ2-5; D is uncertain. The TCR originated in a middle-aged man with Graves disease. Sequenced material: peripheral blood mononuclear cells (PBMCs), taken at new diagnosis, from a patient treated with antithyroid drugs. The CDR3 DNA follows: TGTGCCAGCCCACCGGCAGTTCAAGAGACCCAGTACTTC. It specifies CASPPAVQETQYF.